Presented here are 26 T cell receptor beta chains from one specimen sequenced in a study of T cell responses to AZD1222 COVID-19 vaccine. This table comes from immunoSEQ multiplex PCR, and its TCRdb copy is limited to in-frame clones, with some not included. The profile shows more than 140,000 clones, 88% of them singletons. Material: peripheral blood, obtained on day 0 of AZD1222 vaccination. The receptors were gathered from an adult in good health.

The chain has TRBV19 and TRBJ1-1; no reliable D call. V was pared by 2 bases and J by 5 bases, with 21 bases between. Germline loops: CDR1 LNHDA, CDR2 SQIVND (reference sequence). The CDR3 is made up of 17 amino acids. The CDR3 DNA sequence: TGTGCCAGTAGTATAAGACCCCCGATAATTAGTGGTACTGAAGCTTTCTTT. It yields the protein CASSIRPPIISGTEAFF.

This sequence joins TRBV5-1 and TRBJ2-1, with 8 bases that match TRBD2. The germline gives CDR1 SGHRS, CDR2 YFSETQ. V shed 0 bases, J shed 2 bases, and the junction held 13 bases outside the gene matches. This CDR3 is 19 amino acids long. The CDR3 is CASSLGLRSGRVTYNEQFF. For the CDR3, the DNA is TGCGCCAGCAGCTTGGGGCTTCGGAGCGGGAGAGTTACCTACAATGAGCAGTTCTTC.

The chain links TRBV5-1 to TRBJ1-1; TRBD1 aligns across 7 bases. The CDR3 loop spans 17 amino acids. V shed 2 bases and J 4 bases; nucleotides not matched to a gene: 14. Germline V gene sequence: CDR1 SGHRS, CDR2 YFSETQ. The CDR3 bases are TGCGCCAGCAGCTTTGCGACAGGGATGGCTGGGGTCACTGAAGCTTTCTTT. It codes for CASSFATGMAGVTEAFF.

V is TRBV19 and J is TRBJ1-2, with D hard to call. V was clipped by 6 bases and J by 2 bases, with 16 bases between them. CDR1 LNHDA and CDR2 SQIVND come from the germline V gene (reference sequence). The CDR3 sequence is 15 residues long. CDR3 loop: CASSPLFGRNYGYTF. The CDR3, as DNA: TGTGCCAGTAGCCCCCTGTTCGGCAGGAACTATGGCTACACCTTC.

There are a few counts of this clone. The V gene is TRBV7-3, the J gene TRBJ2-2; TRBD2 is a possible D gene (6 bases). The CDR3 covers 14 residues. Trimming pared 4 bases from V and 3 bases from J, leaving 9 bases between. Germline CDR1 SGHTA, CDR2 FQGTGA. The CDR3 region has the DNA TGTGCCAGCAGCTACGGGGGATACACCGGGGAGCTGTTTTTT. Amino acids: CASSYGGYTGELFF.

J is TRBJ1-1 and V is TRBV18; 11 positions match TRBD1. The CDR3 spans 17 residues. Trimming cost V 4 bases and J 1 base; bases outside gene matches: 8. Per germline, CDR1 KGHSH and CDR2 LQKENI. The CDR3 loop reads CASSQNGQGARNTEAFF. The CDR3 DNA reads TGTGCCAGCTCACAGAACGGACAGGGGGCAAGGAACACTGAAGCTTTCTTT.

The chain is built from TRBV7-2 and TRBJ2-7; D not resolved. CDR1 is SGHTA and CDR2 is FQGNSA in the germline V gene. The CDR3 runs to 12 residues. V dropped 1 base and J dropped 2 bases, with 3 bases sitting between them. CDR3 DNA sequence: TGTGCCAGCAGCTTAGGGACCTACGAGCAGTACTTC. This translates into CASSLGTYEQYF.

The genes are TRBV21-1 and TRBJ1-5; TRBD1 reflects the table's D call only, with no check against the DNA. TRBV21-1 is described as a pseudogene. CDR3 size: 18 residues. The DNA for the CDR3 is TGTGCCAGCAGCCCTCCCGGACAGGTTCTAAGGGGCAATCAGCCCCAGCATTTT. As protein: CASSPPGQVLRGNQPQHF.

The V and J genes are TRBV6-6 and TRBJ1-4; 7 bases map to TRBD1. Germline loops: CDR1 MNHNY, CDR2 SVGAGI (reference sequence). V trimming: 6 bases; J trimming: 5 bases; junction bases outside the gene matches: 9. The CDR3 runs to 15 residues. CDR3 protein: CASSQGTALNEKLFF. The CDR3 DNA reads TGTGCCAGCAGCCAAGGGACAGCCCTAAATGAAAAACTGTTTTTT.

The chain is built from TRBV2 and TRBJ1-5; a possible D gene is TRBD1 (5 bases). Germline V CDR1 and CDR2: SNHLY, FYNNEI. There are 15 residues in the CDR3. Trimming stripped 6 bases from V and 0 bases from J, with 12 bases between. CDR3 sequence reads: CASSSGRNSNQPQHF. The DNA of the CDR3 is TGTGCCAGCAGCTCGGGACGCAATAGCAATCAGCCCCAGCATTTT.

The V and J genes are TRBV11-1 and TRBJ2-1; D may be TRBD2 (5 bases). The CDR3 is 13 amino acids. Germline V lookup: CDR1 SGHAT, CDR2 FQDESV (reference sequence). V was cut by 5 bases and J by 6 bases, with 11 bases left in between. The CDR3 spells CASSLRTRNEQFF. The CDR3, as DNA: TGTGCCAGCAGCCTCCGGACTCGCAATGAGCAGTTCTTC.

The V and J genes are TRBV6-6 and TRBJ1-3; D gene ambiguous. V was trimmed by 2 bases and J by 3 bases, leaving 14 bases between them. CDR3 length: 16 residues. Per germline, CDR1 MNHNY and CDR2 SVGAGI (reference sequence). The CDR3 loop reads CASSYQTGAGGNTIYF. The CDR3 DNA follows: TGTGCCAGCAGTTACCAAACGGGCGCAGGTGGAAACACCATATATTTT.

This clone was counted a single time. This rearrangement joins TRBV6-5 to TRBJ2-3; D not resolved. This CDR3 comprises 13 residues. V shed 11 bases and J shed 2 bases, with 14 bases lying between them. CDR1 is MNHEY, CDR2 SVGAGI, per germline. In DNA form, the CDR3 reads TGTGCCGGGTCACTGCAATCCACAGATACGCAGTATTTT. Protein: CAGSLQSTDTQYF.

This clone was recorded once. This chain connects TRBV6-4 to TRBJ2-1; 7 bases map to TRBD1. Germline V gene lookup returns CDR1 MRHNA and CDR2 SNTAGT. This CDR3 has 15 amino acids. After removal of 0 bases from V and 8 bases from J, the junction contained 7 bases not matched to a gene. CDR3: CASSDSGGLNDEQFF. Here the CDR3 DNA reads TGTGCCAGCAGTGACTCAGGGGGCCTAAACGATGAGCAGTTCTTC.

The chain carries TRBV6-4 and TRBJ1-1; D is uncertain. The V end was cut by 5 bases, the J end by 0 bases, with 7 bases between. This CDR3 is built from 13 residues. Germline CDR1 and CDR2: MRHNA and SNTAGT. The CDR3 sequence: CASSRGLNTEAFF. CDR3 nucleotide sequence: TGTGCCAGCAGTCGGGGATTGAACACTGAAGCTTTCTTT.

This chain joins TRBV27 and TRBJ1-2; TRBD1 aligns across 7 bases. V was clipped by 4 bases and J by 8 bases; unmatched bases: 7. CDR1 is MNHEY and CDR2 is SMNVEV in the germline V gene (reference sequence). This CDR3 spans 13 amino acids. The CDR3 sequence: CASSSPSDRGYTF. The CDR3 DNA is TGTGCCAGCAGTTCCCCCTCGGACAGGGGCTACACCTTC.

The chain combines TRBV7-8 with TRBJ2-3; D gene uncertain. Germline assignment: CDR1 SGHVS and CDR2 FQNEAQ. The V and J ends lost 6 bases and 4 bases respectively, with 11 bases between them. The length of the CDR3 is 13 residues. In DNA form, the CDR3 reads TGTGCCAGCAGTTTTAGGGCTTCAGATACGCAGTATTTT. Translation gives CASSFRASDTQYF.

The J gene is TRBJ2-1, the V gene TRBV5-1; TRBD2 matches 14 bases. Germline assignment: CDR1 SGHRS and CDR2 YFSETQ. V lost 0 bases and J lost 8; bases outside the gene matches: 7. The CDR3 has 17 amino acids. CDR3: CASSLETSGRAGDEQFF. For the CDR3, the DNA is TGCGCCAGCAGCTTGGAGACTAGCGGGAGGGCCGGGGATGAGCAGTTCTTC.

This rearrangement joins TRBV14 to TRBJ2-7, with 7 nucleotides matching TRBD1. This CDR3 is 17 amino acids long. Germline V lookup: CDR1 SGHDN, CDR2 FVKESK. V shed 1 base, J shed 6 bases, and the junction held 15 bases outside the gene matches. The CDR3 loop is CASSQGRTGTDGLEQYF. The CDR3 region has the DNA TGTGCCAGCAGCCAAGGTCGGACGGGGACAGACGGACTCGAGCAGTACTTC.

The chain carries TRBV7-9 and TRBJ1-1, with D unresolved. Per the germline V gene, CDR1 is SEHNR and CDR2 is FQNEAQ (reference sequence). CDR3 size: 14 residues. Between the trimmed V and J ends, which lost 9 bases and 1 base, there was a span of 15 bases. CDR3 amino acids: CASALSLENTEAFF. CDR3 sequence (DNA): TGTGCCAGTGCATTGAGTCTAGAGAACACTGAAGCTTTCTTT.

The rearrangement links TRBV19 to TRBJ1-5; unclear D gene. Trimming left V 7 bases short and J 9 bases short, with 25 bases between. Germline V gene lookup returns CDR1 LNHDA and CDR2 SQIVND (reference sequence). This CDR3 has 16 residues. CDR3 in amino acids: CASTPPRIGGYSPQHF. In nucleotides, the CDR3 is TGTGCCAGTACGCCGCCTCGGATTGGTGGGTATTCGCCCCAGCATTTT.

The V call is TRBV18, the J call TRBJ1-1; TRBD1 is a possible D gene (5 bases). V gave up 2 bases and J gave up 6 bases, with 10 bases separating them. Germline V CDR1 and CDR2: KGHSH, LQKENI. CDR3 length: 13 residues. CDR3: CASSPGVGPEAFF. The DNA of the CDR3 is TGTGCCAGCTCACCAGGAGTGGGGCCTGAAGCTTTCTTT.

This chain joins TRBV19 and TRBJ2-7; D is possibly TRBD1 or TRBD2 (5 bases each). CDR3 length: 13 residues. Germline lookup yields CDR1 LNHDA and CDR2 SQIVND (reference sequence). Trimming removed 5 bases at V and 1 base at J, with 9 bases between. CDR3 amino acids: CASSRGLSYEQYF. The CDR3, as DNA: TGTGCCAGTAGTCGGGGCCTTTCCTACGAGCAGTACTTC.

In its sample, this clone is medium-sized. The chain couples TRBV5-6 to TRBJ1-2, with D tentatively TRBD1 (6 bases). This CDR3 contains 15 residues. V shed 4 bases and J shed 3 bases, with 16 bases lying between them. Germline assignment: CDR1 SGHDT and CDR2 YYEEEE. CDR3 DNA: TGTGCCAGCAGCAAGGTCGGGACACCACACTATGGCTACACCTTC. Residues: CASSKVGTPHYGYTF.

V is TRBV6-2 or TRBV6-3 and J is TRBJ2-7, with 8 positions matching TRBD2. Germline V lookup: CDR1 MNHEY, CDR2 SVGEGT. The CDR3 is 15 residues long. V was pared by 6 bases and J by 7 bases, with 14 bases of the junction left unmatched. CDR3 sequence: CASRPSGTPGGEQYF. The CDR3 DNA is TGTGCCAGCAGGCCTTCCGGGACCCCGGGGGGGGAGCAGTACTTC.

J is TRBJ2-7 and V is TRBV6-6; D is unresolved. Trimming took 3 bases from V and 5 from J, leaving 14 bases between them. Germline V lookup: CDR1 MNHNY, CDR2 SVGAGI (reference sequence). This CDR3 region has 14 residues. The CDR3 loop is CASSYWDSPHEQYF. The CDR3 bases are TGTGCCAGCAGTTATTGGGATTCGCCCCACGAGCAGTACTTC.